These T cell receptor beta chains were read from a single sample in a study of T cell repertoires in cytomegalovirus infection. MiXCR, applied by TCRdb to the reads, yields one record per CDR3 protein. The profile shows fewer than 250,000 distinct CDR3 sequences, about 12% of them singletons. The sequencing sample was made of PBMCs. The source of these receptors is a human donor in good health (CMV status not recorded). Some clones in this sample may be carry-over from other donors' samples. The CDR3 runs from the conserved cysteine through the conserved F or W. D genes are given only for firm matches. Expanded clones get a size class; other rows say once, few or many, or leave the size out.

many,-,TRBJ1-1,TRBV2,TGTGCCAGCAGTGGGGCAGCGTCCCTGATGAACACTGAAGCTTTCTTT,CASSGAASLMNTEAFF
many,-,TRBJ1-1,TRBV10-3,TGTGCCATCAGTGGGGCCAAGGGGGACACTGAAGCTTTCTTT,CAISGAKGDTEAFF
many,TRBD1,TRBJ1-2,TRBV28,TGTGCCAGCAGTGGACAGGGCTTAAGGGCTTCAATGGAGATATGGGGCTACACCTTC,CASSGQGLRASMEIWGYTF
many,-,TRBJ1-5,TRBV28,TGTGCCAGCATCGGGGGGAGGTTTAGCAATCAGCCCCAGCATTTT,CASIGGRFSNQPQHF
-,-,TRBJ1-6,TRBV12-3/TRBV12-4,TGTGCCAGCAGCCGGAGGGCTGGACAGTTAAGTAATTCACCCCTCCACTTT,CASSRRAGQLSNSPLHF
few,TRBD1,TRBJ1-3,TRBV29-1,TGCAGCGCCCAGGGACAGCACTCTGGAAACACCATATATTTT,CSAQGQHSGNTIYF
-,-,TRBJ2-2,TRBV6-6,TGTGCCAGTTCTACAATAGGAGGGGGGGACACCGGGGAGCTGTTTTTT,CASSTIGGGDTGELFF
many,TRBD2,TRBJ2-2,TRBV9,TGTGCCAGCAGCGTAGAAAAAGCGGGGAGGGAGAGAGCGCACACCGGGGAGCTGTTTTTT,CASSVEKAGRERAHTGELFF
many,-,TRBJ1-4,TRBV28,TGTGCCAGCAGTCTTGAACAACTTACAACTAATGAAAAACTGTTTTTT,CASSLEQLTTNEKLFF
-,-,TRBJ1-3,TRBV12-3/TRBV12-4,TGTGCCAGCAACCTGGTCTCTGGAAACACCATATATTTT,CASNLVSGNTIYF
many,-,TRBJ2-3,TRBV6-2/TRBV6-3,TGTGCCAGCAGTCTCGACAGCCGGGCCAGGAGCACAGATACGCAGTATTTT,CASSLDSRARSTDTQYF
-,TRBD1,TRBJ2-6,TRBV4-2,TGTGCCAGCAGCCAGGGTGACAGGGCGGGGGCCAACGTCCTGACTTTC,CASSQGDRAGANVLTF
few,-,TRBJ2-5,TRBV28,TGTGCCAGCAGTTTGCCGACCGTACAAGAGACCCAGTACTTC,CASSLPTVQETQYF
many,TRBD1,TRBJ2-7,TRBV6-2/TRBV6-3,TGTGCCAGCAGTCCGAGGGACAGGGGTTCCTACGAGCAGTACTTC,CASSPRDRGSYEQYF
-,TRBD2,TRBJ2-7,TRBV6-7,TGTGCCAGCAGTTTCCGGACTAGTCTGACCTACGAGCAGTACTTC,CASSFRTSLTYEQYF
many,-,TRBJ2-7,TRBV7-2,TGTGCCAGCAGCTTAGATCGGTGGGGCGCTTTTTGGTACGAGCAGTACTTC,CASSLDRWGAFWYEQYF
many,-,TRBJ1-4,TRBV7-2,TGTGCCAGCAGCCCTGCGGGGATTAATGAAAAACTGTTTTTT,CASSPAGINEKLFF
few,TRBD2,TRBJ2-1,TRBV10-3,TGTGCCATCAGTGAGAGTTCTAGCGGGGGGACGAATGAGCAGTTCTTC,CAISESSSGGTNEQFF
many,TRBD2,TRBJ2-3,TRBV7-2,TGTGCCAGCAGCTTACCGGGAGGATTTGATACGCAGTATTTT,CASSLPGGFDTQYF
many,-,TRBJ2-1,TRBV7-2,TGTGCCACCGCGAACTCCTACAATGAGCAGTTCTTC,CATANSYNEQFF
many,-,TRBJ1-5,TRBV19,TGTGCCAGTAGTATCAACAGGGATAATCAGCCCCAGCATTTT,CASSINRDNQPQHF
many,TRBD2,TRBJ2-4,TRBV7-2,TGTGCCAGCAGCTTAGGGCTGGGGTCTAGCGGACTAGCCAAAAACATTCAGTACTTC,CASSLGLGSSGLAKNIQYF
many,TRBD1,TRBJ2-2,TRBV10-2,TGCGCCAGCAGTGAAACAGGGGGCTCATGGGGGGAGCTGTTTTTT,CASSETGGSWGELFF
many,TRBD1,TRBJ1-3,TRBV12-3/TRBV12-4,TGTGCCAGCAGTTTCGGCGAGGACAGGGGAAGTGGAAACACCATATATTTT,CASSFGEDRGSGNTIYF
-,TRBD1,TRBJ2-2,TRBV28,TGTGCCGGAGAAGGGACAGGAAGGACCGGGGAGCTGTTTTTT,CAGEGTGRTGELFF
many,-,TRBJ2-1,TRBV7-6,TGTGCCAGCAGCTTAGCGGCTGCAGGGAGCTCCTACAATGAGCAGTTCTTC,CASSLAAAGSSYNEQFF
few,TRBD1,TRBJ1-4,TRBV6-1,TGTGCCAGCAGTTCAGGACAGGGGTGGGAGGAAAAACTGTTTTTT,CASSSGQGWEEKLFF
few,TRBD2,TRBJ2-7,TRBV2,TGTGCCAGCAGCCTACAACCGGGACTAGCGGGAAGCGAGCAGTACTTC,CASSLQPGLAGSEQYF
-,-,TRBJ2-7,TRBV20-1,TGCAGTGCGAGGGACCTGGGGTACGAGCAGTACTTC,CSARDLGYEQYF
-,-,TRBJ2-7,TRBV20-1,TGCAGTGCTATTACTACCAGCGGATCCTACGAGCAGTACTTC,CSAITTSGSYEQYF
few,-,TRBJ2-7,TRBV20-1,TGCAGTGCTAGAGTGACAGGATCCTACGAGCAGTACTTC,CSARVTGSYEQYF
many,TRBD2,TRBJ2-7,TRBV7-2,TGTGCCAGCAGCTTAGACGAACTAGCGGGAGACTACGAGCAGTACTTC,CASSLDELAGDYEQYF
many,-,TRBJ1-5,TRBV28,TGTGCCAGCAGACCAGGACAGCCCAATCAGCCCCAGCATTTT,CASRPGQPNQPQHF